These 8 T cell receptor beta chains share one sample of origin, sequenced in a study of blood T cells in healthy people across ages. Using a J-beta primer mix together with a sample-barcoded 5' primer, a second PCR was run for roughly 7 to 11 cycles. TCRdb analysed the 5' RACE reads with MiXCR anew, one entry per CDR3 protein. Of hundreds of thousands of distinct CDR3 sequences listed, around 45% are singletons. Sequencing was done on a sample of blood. The receptors derive from a woman aged 60-75 years in good health.

The CDR3 DNA follows: TGTGCCAGCAGTGATCCGGGACCCCGCTCCTACAATGAGCAGTACTTC. It specifies CASSDPGPRSYNEQYF. The genes are TRBV6-2 or TRBV6-3 and TRBJ2-5; D might be TRBD1 or TRBD2, each matching 5 bases. The germline CDR1 and CDR2 sequences are MNHEY and SVGEGT. The CDR3 spans 16 residues. V was cut by 5 bases and J by 11 bases, with 27 bases left in between.

The rearrangement uses TRBV27 and TRBJ1-6, with D uncertain. Germline CDR1 and CDR2: MNHEY and SMNVEV (reference sequence). Trimming removed 0 bases at V and 4 bases at J, with 10 bases between. The CDR3 spans 16 residues. The CDR3, as DNA: TGTGCCAGCAGTTTATCGTGGAGGGTGTATAATTCACCCCTCCACTTT. This gives the protein CASSLSWRVYNSPLHF.

This sequence joins TRBV27 and TRBJ2-4; 7 nucleotides line up with TRBD2. The CDR3 loop spans 19 amino acids. Germline V CDR1 and CDR2: MNHEY, SMNVEV (reference sequence). V lost 4 bases, J lost 2 bases, and 17 bases stayed unmatched. This chain's CDR3 is CASSSPLLYAGVPKNIQYF. In nucleotides, the CDR3 is TGTGCCAGCAGTTCTCCCCTACTATACGCGGGAGTTCCCAAAAACATTCAGTACTTC.

For this clonotype: A much more abundant neighbour one base away suggests this may be a read error. The J gene is TRBJ1-2, the V gene TRBV10-3, with D hard to call. The CDR3 length is 13 residues. CDR1 and CDR2 from the germline V gene are ENHRY and SYGVKD. The CDR3 reads CTISELSLGGYTF. In nucleotides, the CDR3 is TGTACCATCAGTGAGCTCAGCCTCGGTGGCTACACCTTC.

The J gene is TRBJ1-6, the V gene TRBV6-1; D ambiguous. The CDR3 sequence is 15 residues long. V lost 9 bases, J lost 0 bases, and 12 bases lay in between. In germline, CDR1 is MNHNS, CDR2 SASEGT. CDR3 DNA sequence: TGTGCCAGAAATCCGGCGAGCTCCTATAATTCACCCCTCCACTTT. It yields the protein CARNPASSYNSPLHF.

The chain employs TRBV7-9 and TRBJ2-2, with D possibly matching TRBD1 (6 bases). Trimming took 4 bases from V and 5 from J, leaving 11 bases between them. Per germline, CDR1 SEHNR and CDR2 FQNEAQ (reference sequence). This CDR3 has 14 residues. CDR3 loop: CASSSNRVTGELFF. As DNA, the CDR3 is TGTGCCAGCAGCTCGAACAGGGTAACCGGGGAGCTGTTTTTT. Based on the CDR3 plus reference TRBV7-9 and TRBJ2-2, the full variable domain is DTGVSQNPRHKITKRGQNVTFRCDPISEHNRLYWYRQTLGQGPEFLTYFQNEAQLEKSRLLSDRFSAERPKGSFSTLEIQRTEQGDSAMYLCASSSNRVTGELFFGEGSRLTVL.

The chain has TRBV29-1 and TRBJ1-2; D remains unclear. Germline loops: CDR1 SQVTM, CDR2 ANQGSEA. V lost 4 bases, J lost 5 bases, and 11 bases lay in between. CDR3 size: 12 residues. CDR3 loop: CSVGSDVYGYTF. DNA for the CDR3: TGCAGCGTTGGAAGCGACGTTTATGGCTACACCTTC. Full variable domain (missing parts from reference TRBV29-1 and TRBJ1-2): SAVISQKPSRDICQRGTSLTIQCQVDSQVTMMFWYRQQPGQSLTLIATANQGSEATYESGFVIDKFPISRPNLTFSTLTVSNMSPEDSSIYLCSVGSDVYGYTFGSGTRLTVV.

This clonotype was counted a few times. The V call is TRBV3-1, the J call TRBJ2-5; D not certain. The CDR3 loop spans 13 amino acids. Trimming cost V 1 base and J 0 bases, with 3 bases left between them. Germline CDR1 is LGHDT and CDR2 is YNNKEL (reference sequence). CDR3 sequence reads: CASSQGYQETQYF. CDR3 DNA sequence: TGTGCCAGCAGCCAAGGCTACCAAGAGACCCAGTACTTC.